Detailed here is one T cell receptor (beta chain). V lost 3 bases and J lost 11, with 16 bases in between. The CDR3 consists of 13 residues. The data stem from a study of T cell repertoires in cytomegalovirus infection. MiXCR, run by TCRdb on the reads, gives a single entry per CDR3 protein. The sample contains 680,000 or so distinct CDR3 sequences, about a third of which appear only once. The receptor was isolated from a human donor in good health (CMV status not recorded). Some clones in this sample may be carry-over from other donors' samples. The sample taken for sequencing was PBMCs. The V call is TRBV12-3 or TRBV12-4, the J call TRBJ1-1, with D uncertain. The CDR3 is CASSFVSRLGAFF. The CDR3 DNA follows: TGTGCCAGCAGTTTTGTTTCCCGCCTGGGCGCTTTCTTT.